This is a list of T cell receptor beta chains from one sample in a study of shared clonotypes between healthy human individuals. Libraries were prepared by immunoSEQ multiplex PCR; TCRdb keeps only in-frame clonotypes and omits some of them. The repertoire includes approximately 1,500,000 clones, 95% to 99% of them detected once, and 0.4% to 0.45% sits in the top ten. The sample comprised naive CD4+ T cells sorted from blood. Every receptor here comes from a man aged 25 to 40 in good health. The CDR3 runs from the conserved cysteine through the conserved F or W. Fields, in order: CDR3 DNA, CDR3 protein, D gene, clone size, V gene, J gene. A D gene is named only where the DNA matches it firmly. Rows give clone size only sometimes, using once, few, many, or a class for an expanded clone.

CDR3 DNA: TGTGCCAGCAGCTTATCTCACGGGGATGGAAATGAGCAGTTCTTC
CDR3 protein: CASSLSHGDGNEQFF
D gene: -
clone size: -
V gene: TRBV7-8
J gene: TRBJ2-1

CDR3 DNA: TGTGCCAGCAGCGCAGCGGGGAACAATGAGCAGTTCTTC
CDR3 protein: CASSAAGNNEQFF
D gene: TRBD2
clone size: -
V gene: TRBV9
J gene: TRBJ2-1

CDR3 DNA: TGTGCCAGCAGTTCCAGGCGTTCTGGAAACACCATATATTTT
CDR3 protein: CASSSRRSGNTIYF
D gene: -
clone size: -
V gene: TRBV6-5
J gene: TRBJ1-3

CDR3 DNA: TGTGCCACCAACCTAGGCGGGCATGGGTTTTACAATGAGCAGTTCTTC
CDR3 protein: CATNLGGHGFYNEQFF
D gene: -
clone size: once
V gene: TRBV15
J gene: TRBJ2-1

CDR3 DNA: TGTGCCAGCAGCGGATTCGGAAGCTCCTACAATGAGCAGTTCTTC
CDR3 protein: CASSGFGSSYNEQFF
D gene: -
clone size: -
V gene: TRBV9
J gene: TRBJ2-1

CDR3 DNA: TGTGCCACCCGCCCACCGGGCCAAGGGTACGAGCAGTACTTC
CDR3 protein: CATRPPGQGYEQYF
D gene: -
clone size: -
V gene: TRBV19
J gene: TRBJ2-7

CDR3 DNA: TGTGCCAGCAGCTTAGCGGGACACCGGGACAGGGGTCACTATGGCTACACCTTC
CDR3 protein: CASSLAGHRDRGHYGYTF
D gene: TRBD1
clone size: -
V gene: TRBV11-2
J gene: TRBJ1-2

CDR3 DNA: TGTGCCAGCAGCTTCCGGACTAGCACAGATACGCAGTATTTT
CDR3 protein: CASSFRTSTDTQYF
D gene: -
clone size: once
V gene: TRBV13
J gene: TRBJ2-3

CDR3 DNA: TGCAGCGTTGCCGGTAGGGGAAACAATGAGCAGTTCTTC
CDR3 protein: CSVAGRGNNEQFF
D gene: -
clone size: -
V gene: TRBV29-1
J gene: TRBJ2-1

CDR3 DNA: TGTGCCAGCAGCTCGGGACAGGGTATCTACGAGCAGTACTTC
CDR3 protein: CASSSGQGIYEQYF
D gene: TRBD1
clone size: -
V gene: TRBV5-4
J gene: TRBJ2-7

CDR3 DNA: TGTGCCAGCTCACCATTGAGGGAATTTCGAGGCTACACCTTC
CDR3 protein: CASSPLREFRGYTF
D gene: -
clone size: -
V gene: TRBV18
J gene: TRBJ1-2

CDR3 DNA: TGTGCCAGCAAGGATCCACTCATAACCAAAAACATTCAGTACTTC
CDR3 protein: CASKDPLITKNIQYF
D gene: -
clone size: -
V gene: TRBV27
J gene: TRBJ2-4

CDR3 DNA: TGTGCCAGCAGCCCCGCTAGACTAGGGGATACGCAGTATTTT
CDR3 protein: CASSPARLGDTQYF
D gene: -
clone size: once
V gene: TRBV28
J gene: TRBJ2-3

CDR3 DNA: TGTGCCAGCAGCGTAGCGTGGACAGGGAGGGGAAATGAAAAACTGTTTTTT
CDR3 protein: CASSVAWTGRGNEKLFF
D gene: TRBD1
clone size: -
V gene: TRBV9
J gene: TRBJ1-4

CDR3 DNA: TGTGCCAGCAGCTTGCGGAAGGGGCGCGGGAGCTCCTACAATGAGCAGTTCTTC
CDR3 protein: CASSLRKGRGSSYNEQFF
D gene: TRBD2
clone size: -
V gene: TRBV5-6
J gene: TRBJ2-1

CDR3 DNA: TGTGCCAGCACTGCGGGTGGCGGGCGTTCGCCCGGGGAGCTGTTTTTT
CDR3 protein: CASTAGGGRSPGELFF
D gene: -
clone size: -
V gene: TRBV6-6
J gene: TRBJ2-2

CDR3 DNA: TGTGCCAGCAGTTCCGTGGGACAGGGATCACCTGGCTACACCTTC
CDR3 protein: CASSSVGQGSPGYTF
D gene: TRBD1
clone size: -
V gene: TRBV28
J gene: TRBJ1-2

CDR3 DNA: TGCGCCAGCAGCTTGGGGCCAGCCCAAGAGACCCAGTACTTC
CDR3 protein: CASSLGPAQETQYF
D gene: -
clone size: -
V gene: TRBV5-1
J gene: TRBJ2-5

CDR3 DNA: TGTGCCAGTAGTATCGGACAAGACTATGGCTACACCTTC
CDR3 protein: CASSIGQDYGYTF
D gene: -
clone size: -
V gene: TRBV19
J gene: TRBJ1-2

CDR3 DNA: TGTGCCTGGAGTGCGCTTGTGGTAGAGACCCAGTACTTC
CDR3 protein: CAWSALVVETQYF
D gene: -
clone size: -
V gene: TRBV30
J gene: TRBJ2-5

CDR3 DNA: TGTGCCAGCAGCCAAGGACCGGGACTAAACACAGATACGCAGTATTTT
CDR3 protein: CASSQGPGLNTDTQYF
D gene: TRBD2
clone size: -
V gene: TRBV14
J gene: TRBJ2-3

CDR3 DNA: TGTGCCAGCAGCTTTGGCCATCACACCGGGGAGCTGTTTTTT
CDR3 protein: CASSFGHHTGELFF
D gene: -
clone size: -
V gene: TRBV7-3
J gene: TRBJ2-2

CDR3 DNA: TGCGCCAGCAGCACCGGACAGGCTCTATCCTACGAGCAGTACTTC
CDR3 protein: CASSTGQALSYEQYF
D gene: TRBD1
clone size: -
V gene: TRBV5-1
J gene: TRBJ2-7

CDR3 DNA: TGCGCCAGCAGCGCTACAGGGGCTGCTTTCTTT
CDR3 protein: CASSATGAAFF
D gene: TRBD1
clone size: -
V gene: TRBV5-1
J gene: TRBJ1-1

CDR3 DNA: TGTGCCACCAGCAGAGATCGTGTTGGAAACACCATATATTTT
CDR3 protein: CATSRDRVGNTIYF
D gene: -
clone size: -
V gene: TRBV15
J gene: TRBJ1-3

CDR3 DNA: TGTGCCAGCAAGGGTATAAGTTACTCCTACGAGCAGTACTTC
CDR3 protein: CASKGISYSYEQYF
D gene: -
clone size: -
V gene: TRBV28
J gene: TRBJ2-7

CDR3 DNA: TGTGCCAGCAGCTCTCGGGAGCCCTACAATGAGCAGTTCTTC
CDR3 protein: CASSSREPYNEQFF
D gene: -
clone size: once
V gene: TRBV2
J gene: TRBJ2-1

CDR3 DNA: TGTGCCAGCAGTCTACGGGACTGGTATTCTGATAGTGCAGATACGCAGTATTTT
CDR3 protein: CASSLRDWYSDSADTQYF
D gene: -
clone size: once
V gene: TRBV27
J gene: TRBJ2-3

CDR3 DNA: TGTGCCAGCAGCTTAGACAGGGGTTGGGGACAGCCCCAGCATTTT
CDR3 protein: CASSLDRGWGQPQHF
D gene: TRBD1
clone size: -
V gene: TRBV7-2
J gene: TRBJ1-5

CDR3 DNA: TGTGCCAGCGGCCACACGGGGGGCCCTGGGGCCCAGCATTTT
CDR3 protein: CASGHTGGPGAQHF
D gene: -
clone size: -
V gene: TRBV25-1
J gene: TRBJ1-5

CDR3 DNA: TGTGCCATCAGGGACATTAGTCAGGGAGGTGATGAAGCTTTCTTT
CDR3 protein: CAIRDISQGGDEAFF
D gene: -
clone size: -
V gene: TRBV10-3
J gene: TRBJ1-1

CDR3 DNA: TGTGCCAGCAGTGAGGAGGGGGCAGGAACTGAAGCTTTCTTT
CDR3 protein: CASSEEGAGTEAFF
D gene: TRBD1
clone size: -
V gene: TRBV2
J gene: TRBJ1-1

CDR3 DNA: TGTGCCAGCAGCTTTAGACAGGGGGGTAATGGCTACACCTTC
CDR3 protein: CASSFRQGGNGYTF
D gene: TRBD1
clone size: -
V gene: TRBV13
J gene: TRBJ1-2

CDR3 DNA: TGCGCCAGCAGCCCGAGCCCCGGGACGGCCTACGAGCAGTACTTC
CDR3 protein: CASSPSPGTAYEQYF
D gene: -
clone size: -
V gene: TRBV5-1
J gene: TRBJ2-7

CDR3 DNA: TGCAGCGTTGCAGGGAAAGAGACCCAGTACTTC
CDR3 protein: CSVAGKETQYF
D gene: -
clone size: -
V gene: TRBV29-1
J gene: TRBJ2-5

CDR3 DNA: TGTGCCAGCAGTTTACTTTGGACTAGCGGCTACGAGCAGTACTTC
CDR3 protein: CASSLLWTSGYEQYF
D gene: TRBD2
clone size: -
V gene: TRBV28
J gene: TRBJ2-7

CDR3 DNA: TGCGCCAGCAGCTTGTACAGCAGTAATGAAAAACTGTTTTTT
CDR3 protein: CASSLYSSNEKLFF
D gene: -
clone size: -
V gene: TRBV5-1
J gene: TRBJ1-4

CDR3 DNA: TGTGCCAGCAGCCCGGACAGTAGCAATCAGCCCCAGCATTTT
CDR3 protein: CASSPDSSNQPQHF
D gene: -
clone size: -
V gene: TRBV7-9
J gene: TRBJ1-5

CDR3 DNA: TGCGCCAGCAGCTTGGGGGGTAGCTCCTACGAGCAGTACTTC
CDR3 protein: CASSLGGSSYEQYF
D gene: -
clone size: -
V gene: TRBV5-1
J gene: TRBJ2-7

CDR3 DNA: TGTGCCAGCTCCGACAGGGGACTTGGGGACGAGCAGTACTTC
CDR3 protein: CASSDRGLGDEQYF
D gene: TRBD1
clone size: -
V gene: TRBV18
J gene: TRBJ2-7

CDR3 DNA: TGTGCCAGCAGATCCCCCGGTCTTCCCTACGAGCAGTACTTC
CDR3 protein: CASRSPGLPYEQYF
D gene: -
clone size: -
V gene: TRBV5-6
J gene: TRBJ2-7

CDR3 DNA: TGTGCCAGCAGCTTAGTGGACAAAACAGGTGACGGGGAGCTGTTTTTT
CDR3 protein: CASSLVDKTGDGELFF
D gene: -
clone size: -
V gene: TRBV11-2
J gene: TRBJ2-2

CDR3 DNA: TGTGCCAGCAGCGTTTCGGGCCAAAACACCGGGGAGCTGTTTTTT
CDR3 protein: CASSVSGQNTGELFF
D gene: -
clone size: -
V gene: TRBV9
J gene: TRBJ2-2

CDR3 DNA: TGTGCCAGCAGCGTAGAAGGTTCAGGTAGCGGAGACACAGATACGCAGTATTTT
CDR3 protein: CASSVEGSGSGDTDTQYF
D gene: -
clone size: -
V gene: TRBV9
J gene: TRBJ2-3

CDR3 DNA: TGTGCCATCAGTGCCTACAGGGAACCCTCCTACGAGCAGTACTTC
CDR3 protein: CAISAYREPSYEQYF
D gene: -
clone size: -
V gene: TRBV10-3
J gene: TRBJ2-7

CDR3 DNA: TGTGCCAGCAGCCAAGTTTTGGGCTACGAGCAGTACTTC
CDR3 protein: CASSQVLGYEQYF
D gene: -
clone size: -
V gene: TRBV14
J gene: TRBJ2-7

CDR3 DNA: TGTGCCAGCAGCATAACTAGCGGGAGAGCGTACGAGCAGTACTTC
CDR3 protein: CASSITSGRAYEQYF
D gene: TRBD2
clone size: -
V gene: TRBV6-1
J gene: TRBJ2-7